A selection of T cell receptor beta chains follows, all from one sample in a study of identical twins. TCRdb recomputed calls from the 5' RACE reads with MiXCR, one row per CDR3 protein. The sample contains about 240,000 distinct CDR3 sequences, over 9.5% of which appear only once. Sequences were obtained from memory T cells sorted from blood. The receptors originated from a man in his fifties in good health. The CDR3 runs from the conserved cysteine through the conserved F or W. A D gene is named only where the DNA matches it firmly. Only part of the rows carry a size: once, few, many, or a class if the clone is expanded.

v_gene: TRBV12-3/TRBV12-4
d_gene: NA
abundance: NA
j_gene: TRBJ2-7
CDR3nt: TGTGCCAGCAGCTTCAGAGGAAGCTCCTACGAGCAGTACTTC
CDR3aa: CASSFRGSSYEQYF

v_gene: TRBV9
d_gene: NA
abundance: few
j_gene: TRBJ2-3
CDR3nt: TGTGCCAGCAGCGTGGGGGGAACTGATACGCAGTATTTT
CDR3aa: CASSVGGTDTQYF

v_gene: TRBV28
d_gene: NA
abundance: many
j_gene: TRBJ2-7
CDR3nt: TGTGCCAGCACTTCAGGGGTGAACTACGAGCAGTACTTC
CDR3aa: CASTSGVNYEQYF

v_gene: TRBV9
d_gene: TRBD2
abundance: few
j_gene: TRBJ2-1
CDR3nt: TGTGCCAGCAGCGTAGGGGGGACTAGCGGGTACAATGAGCAGTTCTTC
CDR3aa: CASSVGGTSGYNEQFF

v_gene: TRBV12-3/TRBV12-4
d_gene: NA
abundance: many
j_gene: TRBJ2-7
CDR3nt: TGTGCCAGCAGCAAGAACCTTTACGAGCAGTACTTC
CDR3aa: CASSKNLYEQYF

v_gene: TRBV10-3
d_gene: TRBD1
abundance: many
j_gene: TRBJ2-7
CDR3nt: TGTGCCATCAGTGAGGCCGGGACAGGGGGCGAGCAGTACTTC
CDR3aa: CAISEAGTGGEQYF

v_gene: TRBV5-1
d_gene: TRBD2
abundance: many
j_gene: TRBJ2-1
CDR3nt: TGCGCCAGCAGCTTGCTAGCGGGGGGCGCCTACAATGAGCAGTTCTTC
CDR3aa: CASSLLAGGAYNEQFF

v_gene: TRBV20-1
d_gene: NA
abundance: many
j_gene: TRBJ2-7
CDR3nt: TGCAGTGCTGGAGTATCAAACTTGGTTCTCAACGAGCAGTACTTC
CDR3aa: CSAGVSNLVLNEQYF

v_gene: TRBV5-1
d_gene: NA
abundance: NA
j_gene: TRBJ1-1
CDR3nt: TGCGCCAGCAGCTTGGGGGTCACTGAAGCTTTCTTT
CDR3aa: CASSLGVTEAFF

v_gene: TRBV29-1
d_gene: NA
abundance: many
j_gene: TRBJ2-7
CDR3nt: TGCAGCGCCGCCAGCTCGTACGAGCAGTACTTC
CDR3aa: CSAASSYEQYF

v_gene: TRBV5-1
d_gene: TRBD2
abundance: many
j_gene: TRBJ2-6
CDR3nt: TGCGCCAGCAGCTCCGGGACTAGCGGGGCTGGGGCCAACGTCCTGACTTTC
CDR3aa: CASSSGTSGAGANVLTF

v_gene: TRBV20-1
d_gene: NA
abundance: NA
j_gene: TRBJ2-7
CDR3nt: TGCAGTGCTAGAGATCTGGGGCGGCGCGACGAGCAGTACTTC
CDR3aa: CSARDLGRRDEQYF

v_gene: TRBV28
d_gene: NA
abundance: NA
j_gene: TRBJ2-7
CDR3nt: TGTGCCAGCAAAGGGGACTGGGGACCCACCTACGAGCAGTACTTC
CDR3aa: CASKGDWGPTYEQYF

v_gene: TRBV7-3
d_gene: TRBD2
abundance: NA
j_gene: TRBJ2-3
CDR3nt: TGTGCCAGCAGCCCTAATTTGGGAGGGCCTTCATTCTCAGATACGCAGTATTTT
CDR3aa: CASSPNLGGPSFSDTQYF

v_gene: TRBV9
d_gene: NA
abundance: many
j_gene: TRBJ2-7
CDR3nt: TGTGCCAGCAGCGTAGCTCCCGGACAAAACTACGAGCAGTACTTC
CDR3aa: CASSVAPGQNYEQYF